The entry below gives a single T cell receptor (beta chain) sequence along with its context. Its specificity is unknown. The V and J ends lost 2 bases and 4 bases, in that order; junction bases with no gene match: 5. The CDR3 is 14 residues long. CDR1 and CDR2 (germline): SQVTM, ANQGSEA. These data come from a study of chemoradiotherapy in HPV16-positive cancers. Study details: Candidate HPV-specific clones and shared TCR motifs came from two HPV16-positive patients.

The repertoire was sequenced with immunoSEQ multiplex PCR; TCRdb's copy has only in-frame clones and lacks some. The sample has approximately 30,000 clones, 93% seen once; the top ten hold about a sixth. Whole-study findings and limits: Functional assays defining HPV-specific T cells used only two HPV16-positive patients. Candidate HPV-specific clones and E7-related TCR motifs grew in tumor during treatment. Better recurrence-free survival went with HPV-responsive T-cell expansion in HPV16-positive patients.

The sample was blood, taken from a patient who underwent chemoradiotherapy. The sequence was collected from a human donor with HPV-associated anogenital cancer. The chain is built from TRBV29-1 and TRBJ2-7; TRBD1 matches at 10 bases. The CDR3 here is CSVELRDRGYEQYF. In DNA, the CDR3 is TGCAGCGTTGAACTCCGGGACAGGGGTTACGAGCAGTACTTC.